Listed below are T cell receptor beta chains from one sample, sequenced in a study of T cell repertoires in cytomegalovirus infection. One entry per CDR3 protein results from TCRdb running MiXCR on the reads. The sample includes 150,000 to 200,000 distinct CDR3 sequences, 14% of them seen just once. The specimen was PBMCs. These receptors were obtained from a human donor in good health (CMV status not recorded). Some clones in this sample may be carry-over from other donors' samples. The CDR3 runs from the conserved cysteine through the conserved F or W. The D gene is left open where the match is weak. Clone sizes are given selectively: once, few, many, or a class where the clone is expanded.

j_call	d_call	v_call	clone_size	cdr3_aa	cdr3_nt
TRBJ2-1	NA	TRBV7-2	many	CASSLGGRAGPQNEQFF	TGTGCCAGCAGCTTAGGAGGGCGGGCGGGGCCGCAGAATGAGCAGTTCTTC
TRBJ1-5	TRBD1	TRBV19	NA	CASRQGGALNQPQHF	TGTGCCAGTAGACAGGGGGGAGCCCTCAATCAGCCCCAGCATTTT
TRBJ2-3	NA	TRBV7-6	many	CASSLARGDTQYF	TGTGCCAGCAGCTTAGCGCGGGGAGATACGCAGTATTTT
TRBJ1-5	NA	TRBV6-6	few	CASMGILGNQPQHF	TGTGCCAGCATGGGCATACTAGGAAATCAGCCCCAGCATTTT
TRBJ2-5	NA	TRBV11-3	many	CASSFGGAQETQYF	TGTGCCAGCAGCTTCGGAGGAGCACAAGAGACCCAGTACTTC
TRBJ2-7	TRBD2	TRBV2	many	CASSGLAGVDLGYEQYF	TGTGCCAGCAGTGGACTAGCGGGAGTTGATTTGGGCTACGAGCAGTACTTC
TRBJ1-5	NA	TRBV7-9	many	CASGFQGNNQPQHF	TGTGCCAGCGGTTTTCAGGGGAACAATCAGCCCCAGCATTTT
TRBJ2-3	NA	TRBV7-2	many	CASSLGGGRAIIDTQYF	TGTGCCAGCAGCTTAGGAGGCGGCAGGGCGATAATAGATACGCAGTATTTT
TRBJ1-1	NA	TRBV11-2	many	CASSRLQSNTEAFF	TGTGCCAGCAGCCGACTCCAATCGAACACTGAAGCTTTCTTT
TRBJ2-7	TRBD2	TRBV29-1	few	CSALGLAGGREQYF	TGCAGCGCCCTCGGACTAGCGGGAGGACGGGAGCAGTACTTC
TRBJ2-1	TRBD1	TRBV7-2	many	CASSSWTGITYNEQFF	TGTGCCAGCAGTTCCTGGACAGGGATCACCTACAATGAGCAGTTCTTC
TRBJ2-3	TRBD1	TRBV28	many	CASSSQGAGTDTQYF	TGTGCCAGCAGTTCCCAGGGGGCAGGCACAGATACGCAGTATTTT
TRBJ2-1	TRBD2	TRBV3-1	few	CASSQSGAGGAYNEQFF	TGTGCCAGCAGCCAGTCCGGGGCGGGGGGGGCCTACAATGAGCAGTTCTTC
TRBJ2-5	NA	TRBV7-2	many	CASSARGAPDRETQYF	TGTGCCAGCAGCGCCCGGGGAGCGCCAGACAGGGAGACCCAGTACTTC
TRBJ1-4	NA	TRBV14	many	CASSIFSGVNEKLFF	TGTGCCAGCAGCATATTTTCAGGGGTTAATGAAAAACTGTTTTTT
TRBJ2-1	TRBD1	TRBV6-6	few	CASSFTGGEQFF	TGTGCCAGCAGTTTCACAGGGGGTGAGCAGTTCTTC
TRBJ1-1	NA	TRBV4-1	many	CASNQGADTEAFF	TGCGCCAGCAACCAAGGGGCTGACACTGAAGCTTTCTTT
TRBJ1-1	TRBD1	TRBV18	NA	CASSLLTGDTEAFF	TGTGCCAGCTCACTCCTGACAGGGGACACTGAAGCTTTCTTT
TRBJ2-6	TRBD1	TRBV12-3/TRBV12-4	NA	CASSLTGSGVLTF	TGTGCCAGCAGTTTGACAGGGTCTGGCGTCCTGACTTTC
TRBJ2-3	TRBD2	TRBV19	many	CASSIGGLAETDTQYF	TGTGCCAGTAGTATAGGCGGACTAGCGGAGACAGATACGCAGTATTTT
TRBJ2-2	NA	TRBV7-2	many	CASSLDIRELFF	TGTGCCAGCAGCTTGGACATCCGGGAGCTGTTTTTT
TRBJ2-7	TRBD1	TRBV29-1	NA	CSVEVTGVYEQYF	TGCAGCGTTGAGGTGACAGGGGTCTACGAGCAGTACTTC
TRBJ1-2	TRBD1	TRBV29-1	many	CSVADRGSNYGYTF	TGCAGCGTTGCGGACAGGGGATCTAACTATGGCTACACCTTC
TRBJ2-7	NA	TRBV7-2	many	CASGSPNSYEQYF	TGTGCTTCGGGGTCTCCCAACTCCTACGAGCAGTACTTC
TRBJ2-2	NA	TRBV14	few	CASSQDKYTGELFF	TGTGCCAGCAGCCAAGATAAGTACACCGGGGAGCTGTTTTTT
TRBJ2-3	NA	TRBV29-1	NA	CSVDRTSDTQYF	TGCAGCGTCGATCGGACTTCAGATACGCAGTATTTT
TRBJ1-1	NA	TRBV5-1	NA	CASSWGPTVMNTEAFF	TGCGCCAGCAGCTGGGGGCCGACAGTTATGAACACTGAAGCTTTCTTT
TRBJ2-3	TRBD1	TRBV6-2/TRBV6-3	NA	CASRGGGQGPLAQYF	TGTGCCAGCAGGGGTGGAGGACAGGGACCTCTGGCGCAGTATTTT
TRBJ2-6	NA	TRBV7-2	many	CASSPVANVLTF	TGTGCCAGCAGCCCGGTGGCCAACGTCCTGACTTTC
TRBJ2-1	NA	TRBV7-9	NA	CASSPLGTISYNEQFF	TGTGCCAGCAGCCCCCTCGGGACCATCTCCTACAATGAGCAGTTCTTC
TRBJ2-3	NA	TRBV7-2	many	CASSPRSGGSSTDTQYF	TGTGCCAGCAGCCCCCGTAGTGGCGGGTCTAGCACAGATACGCAGTATTTT
TRBJ2-7	TRBD1	TRBV7-3	few	CASSSGPTGTVSF	TGTGCCAGCAGCTCCGGGCCCACCGGGACAGTAAGCTTC
TRBJ2-7	TRBD1	TRBV7-9	many	CASSLRAGGHEQYF	TGTGCCAGCAGCTTAAGGGCAGGGGGCCACGAGCAGTACTTC
TRBJ2-7	NA	TRBV4-1	NA	CASSQSASHSGRGDEQYF	TGCGCCAGCAGTCAAAGCGCTAGCCATTCCGGGCGCGGTGACGAGCAGTACTTC
TRBJ2-7	NA	TRBV12-3/TRBV12-4	few	CASSSPLAEAYEQYF	TGTGCCAGCAGTTCGCCCTTAGCGGAGGCCTACGAGCAGTACTTC
TRBJ2-7	TRBD2	TRBV19	NA	CASSTPGLAASYEQYF	TGTGCCAGTAGCACCCCGGGACTAGCGGCCTCCTACGAGCAGTACTTC
TRBJ2-7	NA	TRBV28	few	CASSFSIGGTVFRGIPIQQYF	TGTGCCAGCAGTTTCTCCATCGGGGGGACAGTCTTCCGAGGGATACCTATCCAGCAGTACTTC
TRBJ2-3	NA	TRBV12-3/TRBV12-4	NA	CASSETTGTPYTQYF	TGTGCCAGCAGTGAGACTACCGGGACACCCTATACGCAGTATTTT
TRBJ1-5	NA	TRBV20-1	few	CSARIRDNQPQHF	TGCAGTGCTAGAATCAGGGACAATCAGCCCCAGCATTTT
TRBJ2-2	NA	TRBV28	many	CASSFFGPDTGELFF	TGTGCCAGCAGTTTCTTTGGACCGGACACCGGGGAGCTGTTTTTT
TRBJ2-7	TRBD2	TRBV7-9	many	CASSYGLEDSYEQYF	TGTGCCAGCAGCTATGGACTAGAAGACTCCTACGAGCAGTACTTC
TRBJ2-7	TRBD1	TRBV6-5	few	CASRASGQHYEQYF	TGTGCCAGCAGAGCGTCGGGACAGCACTACGAGCAGTACTTC
TRBJ2-7	NA	TRBV14	few	CASSQDLRFEGGQYF	TGTGCCAGCAGCCAAGACCTTCGCTTCGAGGGGGGGCAGTACTTC